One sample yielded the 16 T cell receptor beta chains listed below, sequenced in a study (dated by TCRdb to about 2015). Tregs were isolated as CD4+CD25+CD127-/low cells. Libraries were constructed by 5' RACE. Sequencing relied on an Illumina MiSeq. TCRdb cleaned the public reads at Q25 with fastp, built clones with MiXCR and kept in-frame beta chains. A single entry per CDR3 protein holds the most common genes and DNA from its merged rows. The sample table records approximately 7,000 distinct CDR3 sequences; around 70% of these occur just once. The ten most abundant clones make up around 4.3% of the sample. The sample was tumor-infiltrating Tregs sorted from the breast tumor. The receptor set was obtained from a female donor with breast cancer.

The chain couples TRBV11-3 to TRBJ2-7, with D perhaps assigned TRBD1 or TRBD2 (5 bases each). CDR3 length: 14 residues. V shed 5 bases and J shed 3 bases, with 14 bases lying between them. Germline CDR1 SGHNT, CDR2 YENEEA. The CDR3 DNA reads TGTGCCAGCAGCCTATCCGGGGACCTCTACGAGCAGTACTTC. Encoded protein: CASSLSGDLYEQYF.

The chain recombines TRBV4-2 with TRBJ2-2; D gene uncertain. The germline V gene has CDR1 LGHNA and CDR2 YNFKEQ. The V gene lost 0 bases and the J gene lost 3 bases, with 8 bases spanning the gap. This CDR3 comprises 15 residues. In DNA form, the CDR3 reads TGTGCCAGCAGCCAAGACGTCCTGCACACCGGGGAGCTGTTTTTT. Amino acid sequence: CASSQDVLHTGELFF.

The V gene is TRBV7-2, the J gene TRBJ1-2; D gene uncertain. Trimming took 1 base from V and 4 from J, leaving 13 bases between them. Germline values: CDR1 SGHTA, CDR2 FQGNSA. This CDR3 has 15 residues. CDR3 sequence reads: CASSLVELSSYGYTF. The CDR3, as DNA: TGTGCCAGCAGCTTAGTTGAATTATCCAGCTATGGCTACACCTTC.

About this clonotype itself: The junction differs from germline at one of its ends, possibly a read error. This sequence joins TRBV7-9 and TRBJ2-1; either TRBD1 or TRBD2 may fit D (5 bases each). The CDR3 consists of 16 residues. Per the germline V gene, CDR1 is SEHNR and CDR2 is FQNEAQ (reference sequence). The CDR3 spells CAGSLGGRDPYNEQFF. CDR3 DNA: TGTGCCGGCAGCTTAGGAGGTAGGGACCCCTACAATGAGCAGTTCTTC. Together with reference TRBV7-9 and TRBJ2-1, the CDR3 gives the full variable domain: DTGVSQNPRHKITKRGQNVTFRCDPISEHNRLYWYRQTLGQGPEFLTYFQNEAQLEKSRLLSDRFSAERPKGSFSTLEIQRTEQGDSAMYLCAGSLGGRDPYNEQFFGPGTRLTVL.

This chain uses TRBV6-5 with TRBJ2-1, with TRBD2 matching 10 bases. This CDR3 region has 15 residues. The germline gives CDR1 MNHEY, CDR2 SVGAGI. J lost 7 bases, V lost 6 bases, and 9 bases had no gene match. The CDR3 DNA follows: TGTGCCAGCAGAAAGGCGAGCGGGAGGGGGAATGAGCAGTTCTTC. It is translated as CASRKASGRGNEQFF.

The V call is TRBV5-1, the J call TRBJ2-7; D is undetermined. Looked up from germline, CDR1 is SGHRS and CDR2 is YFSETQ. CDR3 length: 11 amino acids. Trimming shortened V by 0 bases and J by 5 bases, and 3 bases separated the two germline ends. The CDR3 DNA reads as TGCGCCAGCAGCTTGGGCGACGAGCAGTACTTC. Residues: CASSLGDEQYF.

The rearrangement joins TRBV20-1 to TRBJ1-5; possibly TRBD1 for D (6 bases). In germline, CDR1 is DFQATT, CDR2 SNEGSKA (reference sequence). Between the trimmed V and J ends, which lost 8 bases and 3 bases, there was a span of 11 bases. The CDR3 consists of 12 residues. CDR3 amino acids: CSLGQPNQPQHF. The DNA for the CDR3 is TGCAGTCTAGGACAGCCCAATCAGCCCCAGCATTTT.

CDR3: CASSLARLAARDEQFF. DNA of the CDR3: TGTGCCAGCAGTTTGGCCCGTCTAGCGGCCAGGGATGAGCAGTTCTTC. The chain links TRBV12-3 or TRBV12-4 to TRBJ2-1, with TRBD2 matching over 7 bases. Trimming removed 3 bases from V and 8 bases from J; junction bases left unmatched: 13. CDR3 length: 16 amino acids.

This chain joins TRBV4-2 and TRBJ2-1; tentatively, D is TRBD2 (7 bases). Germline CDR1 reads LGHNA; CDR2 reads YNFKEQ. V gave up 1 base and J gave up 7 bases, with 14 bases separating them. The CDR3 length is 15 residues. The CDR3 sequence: CASSQVSGGRNEQFF. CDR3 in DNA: TGTGCCAGCAGCCAAGTTTCCGGGGGGCGGAATGAGCAGTTCTTC.

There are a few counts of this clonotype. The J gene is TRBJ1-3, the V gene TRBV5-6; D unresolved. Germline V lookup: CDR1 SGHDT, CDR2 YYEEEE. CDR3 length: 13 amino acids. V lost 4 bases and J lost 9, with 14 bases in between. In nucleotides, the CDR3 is TGTGCCAGCAGCGGAATTCACCGAAGCACCATATATTTT. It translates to CASSGIHRSTIYF.

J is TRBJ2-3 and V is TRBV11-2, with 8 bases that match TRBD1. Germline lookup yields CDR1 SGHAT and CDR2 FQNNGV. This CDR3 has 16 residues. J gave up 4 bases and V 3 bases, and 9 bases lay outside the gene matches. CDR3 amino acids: CASSLLPGQVPDTQYF. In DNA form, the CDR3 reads TGTGCCAGCAGCTTGCTGCCGGGACAGGTTCCAGATACGCAGTATTTT.

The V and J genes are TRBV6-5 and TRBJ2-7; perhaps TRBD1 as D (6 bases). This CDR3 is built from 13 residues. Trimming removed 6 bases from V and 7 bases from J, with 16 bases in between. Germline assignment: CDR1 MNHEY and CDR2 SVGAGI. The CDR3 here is CASRSTQGREQYF. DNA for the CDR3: TGTGCCAGCAGATCCACACAGGGTCGGGAGCAGTACTTC.

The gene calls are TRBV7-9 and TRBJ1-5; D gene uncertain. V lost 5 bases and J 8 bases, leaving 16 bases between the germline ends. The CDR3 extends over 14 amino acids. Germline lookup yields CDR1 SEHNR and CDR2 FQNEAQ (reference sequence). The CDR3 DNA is TGTGCCAGCAGCCCCTTAGGTAGGGCTGAGCCCCAGCATTTT. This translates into CASSPLGRAEPQHF.

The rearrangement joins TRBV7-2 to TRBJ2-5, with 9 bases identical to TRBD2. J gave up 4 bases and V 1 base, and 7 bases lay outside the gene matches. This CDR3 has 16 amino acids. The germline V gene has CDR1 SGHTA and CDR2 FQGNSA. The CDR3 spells CASSLVGTSFGETQYF. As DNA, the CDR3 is TGTGCCAGCAGCTTAGTGGGGACTAGCTTTGGAGAGACCCAGTACTTC.

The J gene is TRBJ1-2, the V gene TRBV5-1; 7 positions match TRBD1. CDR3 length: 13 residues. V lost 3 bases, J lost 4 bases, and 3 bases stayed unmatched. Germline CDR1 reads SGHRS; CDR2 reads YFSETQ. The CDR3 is CASSSGTAYGYTF. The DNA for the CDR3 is TGCGCCAGCAGCTCGGGGACAGCCTATGGCTACACCTTC.

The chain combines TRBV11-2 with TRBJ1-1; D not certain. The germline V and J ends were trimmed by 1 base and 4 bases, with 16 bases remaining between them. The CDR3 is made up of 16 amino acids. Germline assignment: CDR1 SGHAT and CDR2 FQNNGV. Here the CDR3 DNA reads TGTGCCAGCAGCTTAGGACCAGGAGTGGCGGGCACTGAAGCTTTCTTT. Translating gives CASSLGPGVAGTEAFF. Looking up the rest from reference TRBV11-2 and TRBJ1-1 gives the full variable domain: EAGVAQSPRYKIIEKRQSVAFWCNPISGHATLYWYQQILGQGPKLLIQFQNNGVVDDSQLPKDRFSAERLKGVDSTLKIQPAKLEDSAVYLCASSLGPGVAGTEAFFGQGTRLTVV.